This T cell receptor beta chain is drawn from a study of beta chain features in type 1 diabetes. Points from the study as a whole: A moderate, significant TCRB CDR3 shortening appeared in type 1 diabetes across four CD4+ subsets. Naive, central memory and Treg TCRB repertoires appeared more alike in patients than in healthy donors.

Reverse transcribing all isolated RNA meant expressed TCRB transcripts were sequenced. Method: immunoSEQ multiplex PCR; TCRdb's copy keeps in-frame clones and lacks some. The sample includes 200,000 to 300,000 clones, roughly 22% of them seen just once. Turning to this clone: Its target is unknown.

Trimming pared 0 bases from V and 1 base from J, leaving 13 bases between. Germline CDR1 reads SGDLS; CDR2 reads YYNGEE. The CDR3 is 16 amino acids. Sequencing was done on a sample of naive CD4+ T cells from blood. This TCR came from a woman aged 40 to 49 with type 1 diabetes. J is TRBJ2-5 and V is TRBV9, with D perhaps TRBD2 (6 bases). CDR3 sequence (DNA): TGTGCCAGCAGCGTAGGGGGACGGGGAGGCCAAGAGACCCAGTACTTC. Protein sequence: CASSVGGRGGQETQYF.